Listed below are T cell receptor beta chains from one sample, sequenced in a study of T-cell memory formation after mild COVID-19. In TCRdb, the 5' RACE reads were re-called with MiXCR into one record per CDR3 protein. The sample shows approximately 180,000 distinct CDR3 sequences, 16% of them seen only once. Material for sequencing was PBMCs or a T cell subset sorted from them (not recorded which). Source of these receptors: an adult woman who had mild COVID-19 (a few samples of this study predate the infection). Cell type and time point are not known. CDR3s include the opening cysteine and the closing phenylalanine or tryptophan. The D gene is left open where the match is weak.

CDR3,J,V,D
CSVNSGLAGGYGETQYF,TRBJ2-5,TRBV29-1,TRBD2
CASSPHQRLAGTDTQYF,TRBJ2-3,TRBV7-9,TRBD2
CASSLGGGSADTQYF,TRBJ2-3,TRBV11-2,TRBD1
CAISDPGNTIYF,TRBJ1-3,TRBV10-3,.
CASSDKRVIGYEQYF,TRBJ2-7,TRBV19,.
CASSQASIARETQYF,TRBJ2-5,TRBV3-1,.
CASSLILAGGETQYF,TRBJ2-5,TRBV5-1,TRBD2
CASSPLAGGSLAYNEQFF,TRBJ2-1,TRBV12-3/TRBV12-4,TRBD2
CAIREGAKNIQYF,TRBJ2-4,TRBV10-3,TRBD2
CSARSGAGGNEQFF,TRBJ2-1,TRBV20-1,TRBD2
CASSLAGGPYEQYF,TRBJ2-7,TRBV4-1,TRBD2
CASSPQIYEQYF,TRBJ2-7,TRBV12-3/TRBV12-4,.
CASRLTSGTTEQYF,TRBJ2-7,TRBV3-1,TRBD2
CASSLEPQEGETQYF,TRBJ2-5,TRBV5-1,.
CASSSAGGLQETQYF,TRBJ2-5,TRBV5-4,TRBD2
CASSFYPPTSALTREQYF,TRBJ2-7,TRBV2,TRBD2
CASTITQGAGYTF,TRBJ1-2,TRBV19,.
CASSFGRREDTDTQYF,TRBJ2-3,TRBV12-3/TRBV12-4,TRBD2
CSAMAPGRGLRTQYF,TRBJ2-5,TRBV20-1,.
CASSYGLAGDFQNEQYF,TRBJ2-7,TRBV5-1,TRBD2
CASRGGRDTEAFF,TRBJ1-1,TRBV2,TRBD1
CSVVDGTDEQYF,TRBJ2-7,TRBV29-1,.
CASSQDTGRARNEQFF,TRBJ2-1,TRBV4-3,TRBD2
CASSYGGQLGLTDTQYF,TRBJ2-3,TRBV7-2,.
CASRFGLSSYNEQFF,TRBJ2-1,TRBV25-1,.
CASSGTTSGGGGQYF,TRBJ2-3,TRBV5-1,TRBD2